This T cell receptor (beta chain) comes out of a study of T cell changes during pregnancy in multiple sclerosis. Generated by immunoSEQ multiplex PCR, the TCRdb table keeps only in-frame clones and is missing some. Counted here are about 59,000 clones, approximately 90% occurring once; the ten biggest clones make up less than 3.5%. This CDR3 region has 14 residues. The V gene's germline CDR1 is SGHTA and CDR2 FQGTGA. The J segment lost 5 bases and the V segment lost 4 bases, leaving 4 bases of the junction unmatched. This clonotype originated in a female donor in good health, enrolled as a control in a pregnancy study. The sequenced sample was peripheral blood, obtained in the third trimester of pregnancy. The V and J genes are TRBV7-3 and TRBJ2-1; 8 bases match TRBD1. The CDR3 is CASSSTGADNEQFF. CDR3 nucleotides: TGTGCCAGCAGCTCGACAGGGGCTGACAATGAGCAGTTCTTC. The full variable domain, rest sourced from reference TRBV7-3 and TRBJ2-1, is GAGVSQTPSNKVTEKGKYVELRCDPISGHTALYWYRQSLGQGPEFLIYFQGTGAADDSGLPNDRFFAVRPEGSVSTLKIQRTERGDSAVYLCASSSTGADNEQFFGPGTRLTVL.